This TCR beta chain was documented in a study of vaccination effects on CD4 cells after COVID-19. Produced via immunoSEQ multiplex PCR; TCRdb's table is partial and in-frame only. The table shows fewer than 40,000 clones, with about two thirds occurring only once. The authors isolated CD4+ T cells after roughly 10 days of culture. Turning to this clone: As yet, its antigen is unknown.

The sequence came from a human donor who received a COVID-19 vaccine. The sample was CD4+ T cells from PBMCs cultured without peptide, taken before COVID-19 vaccination.

CDR3 loop: CASSRTSGSYNEQFF. The CDR3 DNA sequence: TGCGCCAGCAGCCGGACTAGTGGCTCCTACAATGAGCAGTTCTTC. The chain recombines TRBV4-1 with TRBJ2-1, with TRBD2 matching over 7 bases. Unmatched junction bases numbered 3, after V lost 4 bases and J lost 0 bases. The germline gives CDR1 MGHRA, CDR2 YSYEKL. The CDR3 covers 15 residues.